This T cell receptor beta chain originates from a study of blood T cell repertoires in COVID-19. About the study: Sources were T cells, B-cell-depleted T cells, or PBMCs; the material itself was cDNA or gDNA.

Original analysis: Using reference gene primer amplification, nucleated cell counts were estimated. The data were produced by immunoSEQ multiplex PCR, yet TCRdb's version contains in-frame clones alone and is incomplete. The V and J calls and clone size come from that table; D and trimming were worked out from the DNA. The sample carries about 250,000 clones, around 86% recorded once. This CDR3 has 17 residues. V shed 5 bases and J shed 4 bases, with 22 bases lying between them. The V gene's germline CDR1 is SGHTA and CDR2 FQGNSA. V and J are TRBV7-2 and TRBJ2-3; D call uncertain. Sequenced input: PBMCs or T cells enriched from blood (not recorded which). The sequence was obtained from a man aged 35 to 55 who had recovered from COVID-19. The CDR3 sequence is CASSPVRESHSADTQYF. In DNA, the CDR3 is TGTGCCAGCAGCCCCGTAAGAGAGAGCCACTCTGCAGATACGCAGTATTTT.